A selection of T cell receptor beta chains follows, all from one sample in a study of blood T cell repertoires in COVID-19. TCRdb's table, derived via immunoSEQ multiplex PCR, lists solely in-frame clones and lacks some. Of hundreds of thousands of clones listed, approximately 86% are singletons. The sample comprised peripheral blood. The receptors were gathered from a woman aged 25 to 39 with COVID-19, enrolled during active disease. The CDR3 runs from the conserved cysteine through the conserved F or W. D genes are given only for firm matches. The listing skips clone size in some rows; elsewhere it reads once, few, many or a size class.

j_call | clone_size | d_call | v_call | cdr3_aa | cdr3_nt
TRBJ1-6 | once | TRBD1 | TRBV7-3 | CASSFGQVGSPLHF | TGTGCCAGCAGCTTTGGACAGGTGGGGTCACCCCTCCACTTT
TRBJ2-1 | . | . | TRBV15 | CATSRDRVNDEQFF | TGTGCCACCAGCAGAGACAGGGTAAACGATGAGCAGTTCTTC
TRBJ2-5 | . | TRBD1 | TRBV5-6 | CASSGTGGVKGETQYF | TGTGCCAGCAGCGGAACAGGGGGCGTTAAAGGAGAGACCCAGTACTTC
TRBJ1-2 | once | . | TRBV6-6 | CASSTRPGQANYGYTF | TGTGCCAGCAGTACCCGGCCGGGACAAGCTAACTATGGCTACACCTTC
TRBJ2-3 | . | . | TRBV30 | CAWSVLDTQYF | TGTGCCTGGAGTGTACTAGATACGCAGTATTTT
TRBJ2-2 | . | TRBD1 | TRBV29-1 | CSVDTGGLTGELFF | TGCAGCGTTGACACAGGGGGGCTCACCGGGGAGCTGTTTTTT
TRBJ2-1 | . | TRBD2 | TRBV5-4 | CASSLRARLAGNFNEQFF | TGTGCCAGCAGCTTGAGGGCCAGACTAGCGGGAAATTTCAATGAGCAGTTCTTC
TRBJ2-7 | few | . | TRBV7-9 | CASSLGGGPYEQYF | TGTGCCAGCAGCTTAGGTGGGGGCCCCTACGAGCAGTACTTC
TRBJ1-1 | once | TRBD1 | TRBV9 | CASSTTGGAEAFF | TGTGCCAGCAGCACGACAGGGGGGGCTGAAGCTTTCTTT
TRBJ1-1 | . | . | TRBV5-6 | CASSIGQNTEAFF | TGTGCCAGCAGCATTGGACAGAACACTGAAGCTTTCTTT
TRBJ1-2 | . | . | TRBV4-1 | CASSQPGGYGYTF | TGCGCCAGCAGCCAACCGGGCGGGTATGGCTACACCTTC
TRBJ1-1 | . | TRBD1 | TRBV12-3/TRBV12-4 | CASRRQGRTEAFF | TGTGCCAGCCGCCGACAGGGTCGGACTGAAGCTTTCTTT
TRBJ2-2 | once | TRBD1 | TRBV24-1 | CATSATGGPELFF | TGTGCCACCAGTGCGACAGGGGGCCCGGAGCTGTTTTTT
TRBJ2-3 | . | . | TRBV2 | CASSSTGEVDTQYF | TGTGCCAGCAGTTCAACGGGAGAGGTAGATACGCAGTATTTT
TRBJ1-3 | . | . | TRBV7-2 | CASSPGRGGLGSGNTIYF | TGTGCCAGCAGCCCTGGTCGAGGGGGATTGGGCTCTGGAAACACCATATATTTT
TRBJ2-7 | few | TRBD2 | TRBV6-2/TRBV6-3 | CASSLLGGSSYEQYF | TGTGCCAGCAGTCTTTTGGGCGGGAGCTCCTACGAGCAGTACTTC
TRBJ1-6 | . | . | TRBV5-1 | CASSSTGFPYNSPLHF | TGCGCCAGCAGCTCCACAGGGTTCCCCTATAATTCACCCCTCCACTTT
TRBJ1-5 | . | . | TRBV27 | CASSDGRGRGNQPQHF | TGTGCCAGCAGTGATGGTAGGGGCCGGGGCAATCAGCCCCAGCATTTT
TRBJ2-1 | . | . | TRBV19 | CASSIVGTGYNEQFF | TGTGCCAGTAGTATAGTGGGAACAGGGTACAATGAGCAGTTCTTC
TRBJ1-1 | . | . | TRBV30 | CAWSPNSAGEAFF | TGTGCCTGGAGTCCGAATAGCGCGGGGGAAGCTTTCTTT
TRBJ1-3 | few | . | TRBV5-8 | CASTKERVTGNTIYF | TGTGCCAGCACAAAGGAGAGGGTAACTGGAAACACCATATATTTT
TRBJ2-2 | . | TRBD2 | TRBV9 | CASSVAPPLAGGPAAGELFF | TGTGCCAGCAGCGTAGCCCCGCCACTAGCGGGGGGTCCAGCCGCTGGGGAGCTGTTTTTT
TRBJ2-5 | . | TRBD1 | TRBV7-2 | CASSLGQGEETQYF | TGTGCCAGCAGCTTAGGACAGGGGGAAGAGACCCAGTACTTC
TRBJ1-2 | few | . | TRBV19 | CASSRQGYGYTF | TGTGCCAGTAGTAGGCAGGGCTATGGCTACACCTTC
TRBJ2-1 | medium-sized | TRBD2 | TRBV27 | CATSSGRFYNEQFF | TGTGCCACCTCTAGCGGGAGATTCTACAATGAGCAGTTCTTC
TRBJ2-7 | . | TRBD1 | TRBV7-3 | CASSLMTGGSDEQYF | TGTGCCAGCAGCTTAATGACAGGGGGTAGCGACGAGCAGTACTTC
TRBJ1-4 | . | . | TRBV6-5 | CASSTTWGVNEKLFF | TGTGCCAGCAGTACTACTTGGGGGGTAAATGAAAAACTGTTTTTT
TRBJ2-5 | . | TRBD2 | TRBV10-3 | CAISERLAGYQETQYF | TGTGCCATCAGTGAGAGGCTAGCGGGATACCAAGAGACCCAGTACTTC
TRBJ1-2 | . | TRBD1 | TRBV12-5 | CASLTLQGVGYTF | TGTGCTAGTCTTACCCTACAGGGGGTCGGCTACACCTTC
TRBJ2-7 | . | TRBD2 | TRBV4-3 | CASSLGTSGTVFEQYF | TGCGCCAGCAGCCTCGGGACTAGCGGGACTGTGTTCGAGCAGTACTTC
TRBJ2-2 | . | . | TRBV7-9 | CASSPTFGQENTGELFF | TGTGCCAGCAGCCCCACCTTCGGCCAGGAAAACACCGGGGAGCTGTTTTTT
TRBJ1-5 | . | TRBD1 | TRBV28 | CASSLSGTGDRQPQHF | TGTGCCAGCAGTTTATCTGGGACAGGGGACCGTCAGCCCCAGCATTTT
TRBJ1-5 | . | TRBD1 | TRBV6-1 | CASTGQFNQPQHF | TGTGCCAGTACGGGACAGTTCAATCAGCCCCAGCATTTT
TRBJ2-7 | . | . | TRBV10-3 | CAIRGSGGQHNEQYF | TGTGCCATCAGGGGATCGGGGGGCCAGCACAACGAGCAGTACTTC
TRBJ1-2 | . | . | TRBV5-6 | CASSFRVVGYGYTF | TGTGCCAGCAGCTTCAGGGTCGTTGGCTATGGCTACACCTTC
TRBJ2-2 | . | TRBD2 | TRBV29-1 | CSVLLAGGWGELFF | TGCAGCGTTCTACTAGCGGGAGGGTGGGGGGAGCTGTTTTTT
TRBJ1-6 | . | . | TRBV27 | CASSSSGTPTGSPLHF | TGTGCCAGCAGTTCGTCCGGGACACCTACAGGTTCACCCCTCCACTTT
TRBJ2-5 | . | . | TRBV7-7 | CASSLREGAQETQYF | TGTGCCAGCAGCTTACGGGAGGGGGCTCAAGAGACCCAGTACTTC
TRBJ1-1 | . | . | TRBV15 | CATSRVFTSGAFF | TGTGCCACCAGCAGAGTTTTCACCTCGGGGGCTTTCTTT
TRBJ1-1 | once | . | TRBV6-5 | CASIMGAGLLSFF | TGTGCCAGCATCATGGGGGCAGGGTTGTTGTCTTTCTTT
TRBJ1-2 | once | . | TRBV27 | CASSLRGHRNYGYTF | TGTGCCAGCAGTTTACGTGGACATCGGAACTATGGCTACACCTTC
TRBJ2-5 | . | TRBD1 | TRBV6-5 | CASSRDRGETQYF | TGTGCCAGCAGTCGGGACAGGGGAGAGACCCAGTACTTC
TRBJ2-7 | . | TRBD2 | TRBV3-1/TRBV3-2 | CASSPARSSGRAGEQYF | TGTGCCAGCAGCCCCGCAAGAAGTAGCGGGAGGGCCGGGGAGCAGTACTTC
TRBJ1-1 | . | . | TRBV2 | CASSERGAGNTEAFF | TGTGCCAGCAGTGAACGGGGGGCAGGGAACACTGAAGCTTTCTTT
TRBJ1-2 | once | TRBD1 | TRBV19 | CASREPGQGAWRGYTF | TGTGCCAGCAGGGAGCCGGGACAGGGGGCTTGGCGTGGCTACACCTTC
TRBJ2-3 | . | . | TRBV20-1 | CSASDLTRLADTQYF | TGCAGTGCTAGTGATTTGACTAGATTGGCAGATACGCAGTATTTT